Presented here are 32 T cell receptor beta chains from one specimen sequenced in a study of OX40 agonist ivuxolimab in advanced cancers. Libraries were prepared by immunoSEQ multiplex PCR; TCRdb keeps only in-frame clonotypes and omits some of them. The sample contains tens of thousands of clones, around 94% of which appear only once. The source was CD4+ or CD8+ T cells sorted from blood, collected in a trial of the OX40 agonist ivuxolimab. The source is an adult with an advanced solid tumor such as melanoma, head and neck, liver or kidney cancer.

J is TRBJ2-3 and V is TRBV19; D tentatively reads TRBD1 or TRBD2 (5 bases each). The CDR3 totals 13 residues. The germline gives CDR1 LNHDA, CDR2 SQIVND (reference sequence). Trimming cost V 10 bases and J 2 bases, with 13 bases left between them. DNA for the CDR3: TGTGCCACCGAGGGGAAATACACAGATACGCAGTATTTT. Its protein product is CATEGKYTDTQYF.

The CDR3 loop is CSVEDLSGGTGNYEQYF. Written as DNA, the CDR3 is TGCAGCGTTGAAGACCTCTCAGGGGGGACAGGGAACTACGAGCAGTACTTC. The rearrangement uses TRBV29-1 and TRBJ2-7; 9 nucleotides align to TRBD1. The germline CDR1 and CDR2 sequences are SQVTM and ANQGSEA. The trim removed 0 bases at V and 3 bases at J, leaving 12 bases unmatched. The CDR3 spans 17 residues.

Written as DNA, the CDR3 is TGTGCCAGCAGCCCCTTAGGGGGAGGAGGGGATACGCAGTATTTT. It is translated as CASSPLGGGGDTQYF. The rearrangement uses TRBV7-3 and TRBJ2-3; D possibly uses TRBD1 or TRBD2 (6 bases each). This CDR3 contains 15 residues. The germline V gene has CDR1 SGHTA and CDR2 FQGTGA. V was shortened by 5 bases and J by 6 bases, with 18 bases between the two germline ends.

The chain links TRBV5-1 to TRBJ2-2; a possible D gene is TRBD1 (7 bases). The CDR3 contains 15 residues. Germline V gene data show CDR1 as SGHRS and CDR2 as YFSETQ. Trimming stripped 0 bases from V and 5 bases from J, with 11 bases between. This CDR3 reads CASSLDRGGTGELFF. The CDR3, as DNA: TGCGCCAGCAGCTTGGACAGGGGAGGTACCGGGGAGCTGTTTTTT.

This clone was seen once. The V and J genes are TRBV7-9 and TRBJ1-3, with unresolved D. Germline V CDR1 and CDR2: SEHNR, FQNEAQ (reference sequence). This CDR3 has 16 amino acids. V gave up 5 bases and J gave up 4 bases, with 18 bases separating them. The CDR3 reads CASSPRQDPLGNTIYF. CDR3 in DNA: TGTGCCAGCAGCCCGCGCCAGGACCCCCTCGGAAACACCATATATTTT.

V is TRBV14 and J is TRBJ1-2; D possibly corresponds to TRBD1 (6 bases). The CDR3 extends over 19 amino acids. V shed 0 bases and J shed 4 bases, with 24 bases lying between them. Per the germline V gene, CDR1 is SGHDN and CDR2 is FVKESK. The CDR3: CASSQDLYGGGLLSYGYTF. The CDR3 coding sequence is TGTGCCAGCAGCCAAGATTTATACGGGGGCGGTTTATTATCCTATGGCTACACCTTC.

The CDR3, as DNA: TGTGCCTGGAGTGTACTAGCGGGAGTGGGGGAGACCCAGTACTTC. Protein sequence: CAWSVLAGVGETQYF. The chain combines TRBV30 with TRBJ2-5, with TRBD2 identical over 11 bases. The length of the CDR3 is 15 residues. V dropped 0 bases and J dropped 5; count of bases not matched to a gene: 5. Per germline, CDR1 GTSNPN and CDR2 SVGIG (reference sequence). The full variable domain, rest sourced from reference TRBV30 and TRBJ2-5, is SQTIHQWPATLVQPVGSPLSLECTVEGTSNPNLYWYRQAAGRGLQLLFYSVGIGQISSEVPQNLSASRPQDRQFILSSKKLLLSDSGFYLCAWSVLAGVGETQYFGPGTRLLVL.

The rearrangement uses TRBV5-4 and TRBJ2-3; D remains unclear. Germline V gives CDR1 SGHNT, CDR2 YYREEE (reference sequence). CDR3 size: 16 residues. V lost 0 bases and J 1 base, leaving 12 bases between the germline ends. The CDR3 DNA is TGTGCCAGCAGCTTGGACCAATTCGACGGCACAGATACGCAGTATTTT. It is translated as CASSLDQFDGTDTQYF.

This chain links TRBV27 with TRBJ2-1; TRBD1 matches 8 bases. Germline V gene data show CDR1 as MNHEY and CDR2 as SMNVEV (reference sequence). J was trimmed by 6 bases and V by 6 bases; bases with no gene match: 16. CDR3 length: 17 amino acids. For the CDR3, the DNA is TGTGCCAGCAGCCACCCAGGGTTGGGACAGGACTTCAATGAGCAGTTCTTC. Protein sequence: CASSHPGLGQDFNEQFF.

This clone was seen only once. The gene calls are TRBV2 and TRBJ1-5, with TRBD1 identical over 8 bases. The CDR3 length is 15 residues. The germline CDR1 and CDR2 sequences are SNHLY and FYNNEI. V lost 6 bases to trimming and J lost 1 base; unmatched junction nucleotides: 5. This CDR3 reads CASRPTGESNQPQHF. The CDR3 coding sequence is TGTGCCAGCAGGCCGACAGGGGAAAGCAATCAGCCCCAGCATTTT.

This clone was found once. Additional DNA sequences in this sample encode the identical CDR3. The CDR3 loop is CASSPGGYEQYF. CDR3 DNA sequence: TGTGCCAGCAGTCCGGGGGGGTACGAGCAGTACTTC. This chain links TRBV27 with TRBJ2-7, with TRBD2 identical over 8 bases. The length of the CDR3 is 12 residues. The V and J ends lost 5 bases and 4 bases, in that order; junction bases with no gene match: 1. The germline V gene has CDR1 MNHEY and CDR2 SMNVEV (reference sequence).

For the CDR3, the DNA is TGTGCCAGCAGTGAATGGAAGGGCCCCAGCTACGAGCAGTACTTC. Translating gives CASSEWKGPSYEQYF. The rearrangement links TRBV25-1 to TRBJ2-7; D not certain. The CDR3 runs 15 residues. Germline CDR1 reads MGHDK; CDR2 reads SYGVNS. Trimming removed 1 base at V and 3 bases at J, with 13 bases between.

V is TRBV4-2 and J is TRBJ2-5, with D maybe TRBD1 (6 bases). The CDR3 is made up of 12 amino acids. The V end was cut by 4 bases, the J end by 5 bases, with 8 bases between. CDR1 and CDR2 (germline): LGHNA, YNFKEQ. Here the CDR3 DNA reads TGTGCCAGCAGCCCAAGGGGGGAGACCCAGTACTTC. Protein product: CASSPRGETQYF.

The chain couples TRBV7-7 to TRBJ2-1; D is tentatively TRBD1 or TRBD2 (5 bases each). V lost 5 bases to trimming and J lost 4 bases, with 18 bases between them. The CDR3 sequence is 16 residues long. Looked up from germline, CDR1 is SSHAT and CDR2 is FNYEAQ (reference sequence). The CDR3 spells CASSPTGRGPYNEQFF. The CDR3 DNA reads as TGTGCCAGCAGCCCGACGGGTCGGGGACCATACAATGAGCAGTTCTTC.

The chain couples TRBV7-6 to TRBJ1-5, with D possibly matching TRBD1 (5 bases). This CDR3 is 15 amino acids long. V dropped 3 bases and J dropped 0 bases, with 9 bases sitting between them. Per germline, CDR1 SGHVS and CDR2 FNYEAQ. CDR3: CASSLQTDSNQPQHF. The CDR3, as DNA: TGTGCCAGCAGCTTGCAGACAGATAGCAATCAGCCCCAGCATTTT.

The chain couples TRBV27 to TRBJ2-2; 9 bases align to TRBD2. Germline trimming cut 8 bases from V and 5 bases from J; bases unmatched to any gene: 12. Germline V gene sequence: CDR1 MNHEY, CDR2 SMNVEV (reference sequence). The CDR3 length is 16 residues. The DNA for the CDR3 is TGTGCCAGCGGACCCCCAGGGCGGGGGGGGACCGGGGAGCTGTTTTTT. Translating it yields CASGPPGRGGTGELFF.

As for this clone: Because the CDR3's place on the DNA is in doubt, the DNA is left out and the CDR3 is given as listed by TCRdb. This rearrangement joins TRBV4-3 to TRBJ2-7; the D segment call TRBD1 is taken from the table without a DNA check. Germline V lookup: CDR1 LGHNA, CDR2 YSLEER. The CDR3 spans 19 residues, counting both ends. CDR3 sequence reads: CASSQDPGQQYFGLNRMYF.

V and J are TRBV28 and TRBJ2-7; D perhaps matches TRBD1 (6 bases). The CDR3 has 13 residues. CDR1 is MDHEN and CDR2 is SYDVKM in the germline V gene. With 3 bases removed from V and 2 bases from J, the gap between germline ends came to 8 bases. The CDR3 loop reads CASSLTGPYEQYF. The DNA for the CDR3 is TGTGCCAGCAGTTTGACAGGTCCCTACGAGCAGTACTTC.

The chain combines TRBV9 with TRBJ2-1, with a possible D match to TRBD1 (5 bases). The CDR3 has 15 residues. Trimming cost V 3 bases and J 3 bases, with 13 bases left between them. Germline V gene lookup returns CDR1 SGDLS and CDR2 YYNGEE. CDR3: CASSEGRRNYNEQFF. The DNA of the CDR3 is TGTGCCAGCAGCGAGGGGCGACGAAACTACAATGAGCAGTTCTTC.

The V gene is TRBV28, the J gene TRBJ1-1; D remains unclear. Trimming shortened V by 0 bases and J by 8 bases, and 10 bases separated the two germline ends. Per germline, CDR1 MDHEN and CDR2 SYDVKM. The CDR3 runs to 13 residues. The chain's CDR3 is CASSLWGEGEAFF. The CDR3 DNA follows: TGTGCCAGCAGTTTATGGGGTGAAGGGGAAGCTTTCTTT.

V is TRBV29-1 and J is TRBJ2-7; D not resolved. V was shortened by 5 bases and J by 5 bases, with 10 bases between the two germline ends. In germline, CDR1 is SQVTM, CDR2 ANQGSEA. The CDR3 extends over 11 amino acids. The CDR3: CSVLDKNEQYF. CDR3 DNA sequence: TGCAGCGTTCTAGACAAGAACGAGCAGTACTTC.

This chain links TRBV5-4 with TRBJ2-7; D gene uncertain. V shed 0 bases and J shed 2 bases, with 9 bases lying between them. The CDR3 spans 14 residues. The V gene's germline CDR1 is SGHNT and CDR2 YYREEE (reference sequence). The CDR3 here is CASSLELQTYEQYF. The DNA of the CDR3 is TGTGCCAGCAGCTTGGAATTACAAACCTACGAGCAGTACTTC.

The J gene is TRBJ1-5, the V gene TRBV19; D is unresolved. Per germline, CDR1 LNHDA and CDR2 SQIVND (reference sequence). The CDR3 loop spans 14 amino acids. V lost 5 bases and J 2 bases, leaving 10 bases between the germline ends. The CDR3 is CASSWRAGNQPQHF. CDR3 bases: TGTGCCAGTAGTTGGCGCGCGGGCAATCAGCCCCAGCATTTT. Variable domain in full (rest from reference TRBV19 and TRBJ1-5): DGGITQSPKYLFRKEGQNVTLSCEQNLNHDAMYWYRQDPGQGLRLIYYSQIVNDFQKGDIAEGYSVSREKKESFPLTVTSAQKNPTAFYLCASSWRAGNQPQHFGDGTRLSIL.

The chain recombines TRBV6-4 with TRBJ2-1, with 12 positions matching TRBD2. V shed 2 bases and J 6 bases; nucleotides not matched to a gene: 8. Germline CDR1 and CDR2: MRHNA and SNTAGT. This CDR3 has 17 residues. CDR3 in amino acids: CASSDRASGRAGNEQFF. The CDR3, as DNA: TGTGCCAGCAGTGACAGGGCTAGCGGGAGGGCCGGCAATGAGCAGTTCTTC.

This clone was seen only once. J is TRBJ2-3 and V is TRBV4-3; D gene ambiguous. In germline, CDR1 is LGHNA, CDR2 YSLEER. The CDR3 spans 15 residues. The V and J ends lost 2 bases and 5 bases respectively, with 14 bases between them. In nucleotides, the CDR3 is TGCGCCAGCAGCCAAATCCTACGAGGAGTAGATACGCAGTATTTT. It translates to CASSQILRGVDTQYF.

Only one count was recorded for this clone. This chain links TRBV5-5 with TRBJ1-5, with unresolved D. CDR1 is SGHKS, CDR2 YYEKEE, per germline (reference sequence). The CDR3 is 18 amino acids. Trimming removed 4 bases at V and 0 bases at J, with 20 bases between. This chain's CDR3 is CASSAGPQRTYSNQPQHF. CDR3 sequence (DNA): TGTGCCAGCAGCGCAGGTCCACAGAGAACTTATAGCAATCAGCCCCAGCATTTT.

This clone appeared a single time. V gene TRBV12-5 combines with J gene TRBJ1-2, with D maybe TRBD1 (6 bases). The ends were cut back, 3 bases at V and 6 bases at J, with 20 bases in the middle. The CDR3 has 16 residues. Germline-derived CDR1 and CDR2 are LGHNT and FRNRAP. Here the CDR3 reads CASGFGAGDFVDGYTF. The CDR3 coding sequence is TGTGCTAGTGGTTTCGGCGCAGGGGACTTTGTCGATGGCTACACCTTC.

The chain links TRBV2 to TRBJ2-7; D not certain. The V gene's germline CDR1 is SNHLY and CDR2 FYNNEI. V gave up 1 base and J gave up 6 bases, with 4 bases separating them. CDR3 length: 11 residues. The CDR3 loop reads CASSEVGEQYF. The CDR3 region has the DNA TGTGCCAGCAGTGAAGTCGGCGAGCAGTACTTC. The full variable domain, its missing parts supplied by reference TRBV2 and TRBJ2-7, is EPEVTQTPSHQVTQMGQEVILRCVPISNHLYFYWYRQILGQKVEFLVSFYNNEISEKSEIFDDQFSVERPDGSNFTLKIRSTKLEDSAMYFCASSEVGEQYFGPGTRLTVT.

V and J are TRBV5-4 and TRBJ1-2; D is possibly TRBD1 (6 bases). The germline gives CDR1 SGHNT, CDR2 YYREEE (reference sequence). The CDR3 has 12 amino acids. The V end lost 0 bases, the J end lost 8 bases, and 8 bases lay between the germline ends. The CDR3 is CASSLGGQGYTF. In nucleotides, the CDR3 is TGTGCCAGCAGCTTGGGGGGGCAAGGCTACACCTTC.

The rearrangement uses TRBV30 and TRBJ2-7, with no clear D. CDR1 GTSNPN and CDR2 SVGIG come from the germline V gene (reference sequence). Trimming stripped 5 bases from V and 5 bases from J, with 13 bases between. This CDR3 has 12 residues. Here the CDR3 DNA reads TGTGCCTGGGGGCAGGATCGTAACGAGCAGTACTTC. As protein: CAWGQDRNEQYF.

The chain is built from TRBV28 and TRBJ2-3; 10 positions match TRBD1. Germline trimming cut 5 bases from V and 6 bases from J; bases unmatched to any gene: 8. Per germline, CDR1 MDHEN and CDR2 SYDVKM. This CDR3 is 15 amino acids long. The CDR3 sequence is CASSPTGGGRDTQYF. Written as DNA, the CDR3 is TGTGCCAGCAGTCCGACAGGGGGCGGGAGGGATACGCAGTATTTT.

This clone was seen a single time. As DNA, the CDR3 is TGTGCCAGCAGCCTCTCTCCCCCCTCCTACGAGCAGTACTTC. Its protein product is CASSLSPPSYEQYF. The chain links TRBV7-2 to TRBJ2-7, with unresolved D. The CDR3 totals 14 residues. V was pared by 5 bases and J by 0 bases, with 11 bases between. Germline loops: CDR1 SGHTA, CDR2 FQGNSA.